A selection of T cell receptor beta chains follows, all from one sample in a study of cytomegalovirus exposure and HLA in healthy donors. Assay: immunoSEQ multiplex PCR; the TCRdb copy retains only in-frame clones and omits some. The sample includes 150,000 to 200,000 clones, roughly 84% of them seen just once. Material: PBMCs. The origin of the receptors is a man aged 30 to 39 in good health and CMV-seropositive. CDR3s include the opening cysteine and the closing phenylalanine or tryptophan. Fields, in order: J gene, D gene, V gene, clone size, CDR3 DNA, CDR3 protein. A D gene is named only where the DNA matches it firmly. Expanded clones get a size class; other rows say once, few or many, or leave the size out.

>TRBJ2-1|TRBD2|TRBV9|NA
TGTGCCAGCAGCCCCCGGGAGGGCGTCTACAATGAGCAGTTCTTC
CASSPREGVYNEQFF
>TRBJ2-7|TRBD1|TRBV10-3|few
TGTGCCATCAGCGGGACAGGGGCAACCTACGAGCAGTACTTC
CAISGTGATYEQYF
>TRBJ2-7|TRBD1|TRBV5-4|NA
TGTGCCAGCAGCATCTTGCGGACAGGGAGTGAGCAGTACTTC
CASSILRTGSEQYF
>TRBJ2-4|TRBD1|TRBV29-1|NA
TGCAGCGTCCTGGGACAGACCTCCAAAAACATTCAGTACTTC
CSVLGQTSKNIQYF
>TRBJ2-1|NA|TRBV9|NA
TGTGCCAGCAGCGTAGGAGGGGGATACTACAATGAGCAGTTCTTC
CASSVGGGYYNEQFF
>TRBJ2-7|NA|TRBV5-6|NA
TGTGCCAGCGCCCGCGGGGTTCACGAGCAGTACTTC
CASARGVHEQYF
>TRBJ2-1|TRBD1|TRBV10-3|NA
TGTGCCACAAGATCCGGGACAGGGGACAATGAGCAGTTCTTC
CATRSGTGDNEQFF
>TRBJ1-5|NA|TRBV29-1|NA
TGCAGCGTTGCGAAAGGGAGTGACAATCAGCCCCAGCATTTT
CSVAKGSDNQPQHF
>TRBJ2-5|TRBD2|TRBV2|NA
TGTGCCAGCAGAAAAGGACTAGCGGTACAAGAGACCCAGTACTTC
CASRKGLAVQETQYF
>TRBJ2-1|NA|TRBV9|once
TGTGCCAGCAGCGCCCCCACCAGAGCGGCCCCCTACAATGAGCAGTTCTTC
CASSAPTRAAPYNEQFF
>TRBJ1-5|NA|TRBV2|NA
TGTGCCAGCAGTAAACTTAATAGCAATCAGCCCCAGCATTTT
CASSKLNSNQPQHF
>TRBJ1-1|NA|TRBV7-2|NA
TGTGCCAGCAGCTTAGGGAGGAACACTGAAGCTTTCTTT
CASSLGRNTEAFF
>TRBJ2-7|TRBD2|TRBV28|few
TGTGCCAGCAGGCGACTAGCGGGACCCTACGAGCAGTACTTC
CASRRLAGPYEQYF
>TRBJ2-1|NA|TRBV7-9|NA
TGTGCCAGCAGCTTATATTATGAGCAGTTCTTC
CASSLYYEQFF
>TRBJ2-1|NA|TRBV27|NA
TGTGCCAGCACCAAAAGCGGGTGGGGATACAATGAGCAGTTCTTC
CASTKSGWGYNEQFF
>TRBJ2-3|NA|TRBV11-3|NA
TGTGCCAGCAGCTTAGGGAGACTCACAGATACGCAGTATTTT
CASSLGRLTDTQYF
>TRBJ1-2|NA|TRBV6-5|NA
TGTGCCAGCAGTTACTCCTACAAAGCGAACTATGGCTACACCTTC
CASSYSYKANYGYTF
>TRBJ2-2|TRBD2|TRBV6-4|NA
TGTGCCAGCAGCCCCTTAGCGGGGGGCCACGGGGAGCTGTTTTTT
CASSPLAGGHGELFF
>TRBJ2-2|TRBD1|TRBV19|NA
TGTGCCAGTAGTCGCGGACAGGGCACCGGGGAGCTGTTTTTT
CASSRGQGTGELFF
>TRBJ2-1|NA|TRBV7-9|NA
TGTGCCAGCAGCTTAGGGGGTTGGGGCAGCTCCTACAATGAGCAGTTCTTC
CASSLGGWGSSYNEQFF
>TRBJ1-1|NA|TRBV6-5|NA
TGTGCCAGCAGTGCGGGAACTGAAGCTTTCTTT
CASSAGTEAFF
>TRBJ1-6|TRBD1|TRBV25-1|NA
TGTGCCAGCAGTGAAGGGACAGGGGGGAATTCACCCCTCCACTTT
CASSEGTGGNSPLHF
>TRBJ2-2|TRBD1|TRBV4-1|NA
TGCGCCAGCTTCCGGGACAGGGGGTCAAACACCGGGGAGCTGTTTTTT
CASFRDRGSNTGELFF
>TRBJ1-5|NA|TRBV5-1|NA
TGCGCCAGCAGCTTGAATGCAGATCAGCCCCAGCATTTT
CASSLNADQPQHF
>TRBJ2-5|TRBD2|TRBV11-3|once
TGTGCCAGCAGCCTCCGGGTAGCGGGGCGGCGGGAGACCCAGTACTTC
CASSLRVAGRRETQYF
>TRBJ2-2|TRBD1|TRBV28|NA
TGTGCCAGCAGTTTGGACAGGGGAACCGGGGAGCTGTTTTTT
CASSLDRGTGELFF
>TRBJ2-7|NA|TRBV7-3|NA
TGTGCCAGCAGTCCGATGGGCGGGCCCTACGAGCAGTACTTC
CASSPMGGPYEQYF
>TRBJ2-1|NA|TRBV9|NA
TGTGCCAGCAGCGTAGTGGGAGGTGAGCAGTTCTTC
CASSVVGGEQFF
>TRBJ2-7|NA|TRBV28|NA
TGTGCCACCGCACGGTCACCCCCTCGGGAGCAGTACTTC
CATARSPPREQYF
>TRBJ2-2|NA|TRBV28|NA
TGTGCCAGCAGTTTATGGACGGGAAGGGGAGGCACCGGGGAGCTGTTTTTT
CASSLWTGRGGTGELFF
>TRBJ2-5|NA|TRBV28|NA
TGTGCCAGCAGTTTGGTGTCAGGCCAAGAGACCCAGTACTTC
CASSLVSGQETQYF
>TRBJ1-4|NA|TRBV6-5|NA
TGTGCCAGCAGTTACCGGGGAAATGAAAAACTGTTTTTT
CASSYRGNEKLFF
>TRBJ2-3|TRBD2|TRBV7-2|NA
TGTGCCAGCAGCTTAGTGGCCCCAAAGCGGGGGGGAGATACGCAGTATTTT
CASSLVAPKRGGDTQYF
>TRBJ2-5|TRBD2|TRBV2|NA
TGTGCCAGCCCTACAGAGCGGGGGGGCCAAAAGACCCAGTACTTC
CASPTERGGQKTQYF
>TRBJ1-2|NA|TRBV28|NA
TGTGCCAGCAGTTATGGGCAGGGTAACCGTGGCTACACCTTC
CASSYGQGNRGYTF
>TRBJ1-1|TRBD1|TRBV7-9|NA
TGTGCCAGCAGCCGACAGGGTATCGGCACTGAAGCTTTCTTT
CASSRQGIGTEAFF
>TRBJ2-7|TRBD1|TRBV28|NA
TGTGCCAGTATACCGGGACAGGGCTCGAGCGAGCAGTACTTC
CASIPGQGSSEQYF
>TRBJ1-3|TRBD1|TRBV7-6|NA
TGTGCCAGCAGCCACGGGACAGGGAGCTCTGGAAACACCATATATTTT
CASSHGTGSSGNTIYF
>TRBJ2-7|TRBD2|TRBV4-3|once
TGCGCCAGCAGCCAAGATAACGGGGGGAGCTCCTACGAGCAGTACTTC
CASSQDNGGSSYEQYF